The clone carrying this TCR beta chain was seen only a few times. This entry is derived from a study of blood T cell repertoires in COVID-19. Trimming took 1 base from V and 9 from J, leaving 10 bases between them. This CDR3 comprises 14 residues. Germline lookup yields CDR1 KGHSH and CDR2 LQKENI. Some clones are missing from TCRdb's copy, which holds only in-frame ones; the method was immunoSEQ multiplex PCR. The sample has about 220,000 clones, 70% to 85% seen once. Material: PBMCs or T cells enriched from blood (not recorded which). The rearrangement links TRBV18 to TRBJ1-6; D might be TRBD1 (5 bases). The sequence came from a woman in her forties with acute COVID-19. This chain's CDR3 is CASSPRGEASPLHF. The CDR3 nucleotides are TGTGCCAGCTCACCACGGGGGGAGGCTTCACCCCTCCACTTT.